This T cell receptor (beta chain) was sequenced in a study of identifying expanded T cells in peripheral blood. Generated by immunoSEQ multiplex PCR, the TCRdb table keeps only in-frame clones and is missing some. The top ten clones hold under 20% of a sample with 50,000 to 65,000 clones, around four fifths of them seen once. Germline assignment: CDR1 SGHNT and CDR2 YYREEE (reference sequence). The length of the CDR3 is 16 residues. V lost 5 bases and J lost 4; bases outside the gene matches: 11. The clonotype was recovered from a person aged 18 to 75 in good health. This chain uses TRBV5-4 with TRBJ2-2, with 7 bases matching TRBD2. Sequencing was performed on blood. The CDR3 reads CASSHVPGGATGELFF. The CDR3 DNA is TGTGCCAGCAGTCATGTCCCGGGGGGAGCCACCGGGGAGCTGTTTTTT.